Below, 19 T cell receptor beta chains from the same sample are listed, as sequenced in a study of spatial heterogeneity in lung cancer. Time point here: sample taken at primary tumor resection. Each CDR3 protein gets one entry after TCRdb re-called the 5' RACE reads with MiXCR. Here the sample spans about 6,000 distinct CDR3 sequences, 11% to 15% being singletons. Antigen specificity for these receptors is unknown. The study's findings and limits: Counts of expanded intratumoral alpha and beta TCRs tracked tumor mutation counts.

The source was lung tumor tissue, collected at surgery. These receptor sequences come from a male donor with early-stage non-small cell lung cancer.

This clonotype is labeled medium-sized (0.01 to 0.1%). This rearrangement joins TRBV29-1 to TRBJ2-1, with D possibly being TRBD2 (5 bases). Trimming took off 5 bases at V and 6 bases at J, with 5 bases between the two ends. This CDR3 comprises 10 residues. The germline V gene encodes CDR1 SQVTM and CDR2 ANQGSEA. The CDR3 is CSVTSNEQFF. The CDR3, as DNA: TGCAGCGTTACTAGCAATGAGCAGTTCTTC.

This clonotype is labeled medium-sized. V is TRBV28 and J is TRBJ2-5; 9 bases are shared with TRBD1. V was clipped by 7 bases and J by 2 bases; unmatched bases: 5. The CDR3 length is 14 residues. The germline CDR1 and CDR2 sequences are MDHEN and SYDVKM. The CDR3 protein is CASKGGTGQETQYF. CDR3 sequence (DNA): TGTGCCAGCAAGGGGGGGACAGGGCAAGAGACCCAGTACTTC. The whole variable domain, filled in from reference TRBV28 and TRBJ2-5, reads DVKVTQSSRYLVKRTGEKVFLECVQDMDHENMFWYRQDPGLGLRLIYFSYDVKMKEKGDIPEGYSVSREKKERFSLILESASTNQTSMYLCASKGGTGQETQYFGPGTRLLVL.

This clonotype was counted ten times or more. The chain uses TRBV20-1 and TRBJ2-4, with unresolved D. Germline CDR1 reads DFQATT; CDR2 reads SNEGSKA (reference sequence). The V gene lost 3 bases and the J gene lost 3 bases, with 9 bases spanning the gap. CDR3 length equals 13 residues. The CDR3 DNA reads TGCAGTGCTAGCGGCCCGGACAAAAACATTCAGTACTTC. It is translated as CSASGPDKNIQYF.

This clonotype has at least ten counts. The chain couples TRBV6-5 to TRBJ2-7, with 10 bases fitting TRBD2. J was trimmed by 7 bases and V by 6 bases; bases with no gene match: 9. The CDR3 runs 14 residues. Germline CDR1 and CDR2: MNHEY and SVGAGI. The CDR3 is CASSLRGSGREQYF. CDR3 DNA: TGTGCCAGCAGCCTCCGTGGTAGCGGGAGGGAGCAGTACTTC.

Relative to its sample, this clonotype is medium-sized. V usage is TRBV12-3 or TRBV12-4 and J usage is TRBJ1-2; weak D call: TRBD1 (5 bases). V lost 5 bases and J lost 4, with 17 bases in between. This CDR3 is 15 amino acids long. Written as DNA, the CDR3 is TGTGCCAGCAGTCCCCGGGGAGGGGTGGGCTATGGCTACACCTTC. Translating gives CASSPRGGVGYGYTF.

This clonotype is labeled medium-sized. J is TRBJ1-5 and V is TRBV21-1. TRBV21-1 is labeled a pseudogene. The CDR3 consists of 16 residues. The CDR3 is CASSKEKQESNQPQHF. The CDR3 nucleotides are TGTGCCAGCAGCAAAGAGAAACAAGAAAGCAATCAGCCCCAGCATTTT.

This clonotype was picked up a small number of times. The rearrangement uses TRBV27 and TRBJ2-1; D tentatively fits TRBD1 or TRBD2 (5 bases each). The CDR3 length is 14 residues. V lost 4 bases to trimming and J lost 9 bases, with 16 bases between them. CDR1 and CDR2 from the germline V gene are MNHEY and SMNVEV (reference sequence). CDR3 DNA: TGTGCCAGCAGTTCGGGACCGATAGTTAGTGAGCAGTTCTTC. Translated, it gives CASSSGPIVSEQFF.

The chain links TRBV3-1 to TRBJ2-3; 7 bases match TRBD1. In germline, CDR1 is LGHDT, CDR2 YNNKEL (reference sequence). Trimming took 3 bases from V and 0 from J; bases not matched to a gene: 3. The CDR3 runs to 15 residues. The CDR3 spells CASSHYRGSTDTQYF. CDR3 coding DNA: TGTGCCAGCAGCCACTACAGGGGAAGCACAGATACGCAGTATTTT.

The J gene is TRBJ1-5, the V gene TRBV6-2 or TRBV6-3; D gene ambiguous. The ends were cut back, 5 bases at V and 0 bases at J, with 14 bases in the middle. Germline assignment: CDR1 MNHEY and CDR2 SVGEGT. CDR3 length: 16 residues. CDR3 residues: CASSGRGLYSNQPQHF. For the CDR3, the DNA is TGTGCCAGCAGTGGACGCGGGCTTTATAGCAATCAGCCCCAGCATTTT.

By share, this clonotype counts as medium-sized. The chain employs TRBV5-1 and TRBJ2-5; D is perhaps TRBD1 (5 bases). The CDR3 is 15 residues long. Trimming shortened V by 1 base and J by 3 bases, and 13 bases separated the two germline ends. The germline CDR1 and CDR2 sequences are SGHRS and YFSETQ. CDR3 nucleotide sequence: TGCGCCAGCAGCTTGTTCGTTGACAGCGAAGAGACCCAGTACTTC. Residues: CASSLFVDSEETQYF.

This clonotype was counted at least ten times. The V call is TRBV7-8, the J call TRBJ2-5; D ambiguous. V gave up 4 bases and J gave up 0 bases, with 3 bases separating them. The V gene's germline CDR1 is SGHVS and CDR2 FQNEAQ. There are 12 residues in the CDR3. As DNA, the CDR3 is TGTGCCAGCAGCTCGTACCAAGAGACCCAGTACTTC. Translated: CASSSYQETQYF. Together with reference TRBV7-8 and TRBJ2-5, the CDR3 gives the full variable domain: GAGVSQSPRYKVAKRGQDVALRCDPISGHVSLFWYQQALGQGPEFLTYFQNEAQLDKSGLPSDRFFAERPEGSVSTLKIQRTQQEDSAVYLCASSSYQETQYFGPGTRLLVL.

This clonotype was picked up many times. CDR3 in amino acids: CAISESGQGFTGELFF. Written as DNA, the CDR3 is TGTGCCATCAGTGAGTCGGGACAGGGATTCACCGGGGAGCTGTTTTTT. The V and J genes are TRBV10-3 and TRBJ2-2; 9 bases are shared with TRBD1. Losses at the gene ends were 0 bases for V and 4 bases for J; bases not matched to a gene: 3. The CDR3 is made up of 16 amino acids. The germline gives CDR1 ENHRY, CDR2 SYGVKD.

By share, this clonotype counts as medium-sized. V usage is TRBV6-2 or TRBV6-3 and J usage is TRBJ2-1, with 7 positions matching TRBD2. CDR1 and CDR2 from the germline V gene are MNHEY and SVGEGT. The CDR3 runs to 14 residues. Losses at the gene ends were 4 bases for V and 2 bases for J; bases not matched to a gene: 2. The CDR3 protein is CASSSTSAYNEQFF. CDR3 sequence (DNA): TGTGCCAGCAGTTCAACTAGCGCCTACAATGAGCAGTTCTTC.

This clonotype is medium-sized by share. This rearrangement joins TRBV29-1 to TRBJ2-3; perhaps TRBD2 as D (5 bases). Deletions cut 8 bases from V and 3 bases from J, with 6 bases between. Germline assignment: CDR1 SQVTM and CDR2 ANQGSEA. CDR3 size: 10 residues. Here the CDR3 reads CSSGTDTQYF. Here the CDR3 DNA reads TGCAGCTCGGGGACAGATACGCAGTATTTT.

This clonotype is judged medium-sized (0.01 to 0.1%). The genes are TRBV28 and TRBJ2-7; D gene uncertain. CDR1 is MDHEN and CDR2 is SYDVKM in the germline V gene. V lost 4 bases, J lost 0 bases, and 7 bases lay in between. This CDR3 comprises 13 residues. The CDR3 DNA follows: TGTGCCAGCAGTTCGGCACTCTCCTACGAGCAGTACTTC. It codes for CASSSALSYEQYF.

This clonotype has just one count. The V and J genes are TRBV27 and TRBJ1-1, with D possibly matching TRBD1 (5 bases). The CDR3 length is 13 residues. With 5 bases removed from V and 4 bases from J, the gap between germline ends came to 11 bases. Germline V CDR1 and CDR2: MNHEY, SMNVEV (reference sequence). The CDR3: CASSPDGGTEAFF. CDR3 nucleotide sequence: TGTGCCAGCAGTCCAGATGGGGGCACTGAAGCTTTCTTT.

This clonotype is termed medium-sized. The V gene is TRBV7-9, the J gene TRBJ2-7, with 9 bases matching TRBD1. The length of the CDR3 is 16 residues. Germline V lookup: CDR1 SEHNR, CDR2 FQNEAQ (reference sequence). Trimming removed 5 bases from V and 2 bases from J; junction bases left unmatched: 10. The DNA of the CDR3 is TGTGCCAGCAGCATAACCTACAGGGGGCTGCCCTACGAGCAGTACTTC. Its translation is CASSITYRGLPYEQYF.

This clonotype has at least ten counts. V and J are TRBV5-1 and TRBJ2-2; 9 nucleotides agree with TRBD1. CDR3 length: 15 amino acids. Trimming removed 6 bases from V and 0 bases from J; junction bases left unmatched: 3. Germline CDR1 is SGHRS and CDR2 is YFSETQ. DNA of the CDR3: TGCGCCAGCACTAGGACAGGGGCGAACACCGGGGAGCTGTTTTTT. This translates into CASTRTGANTGELFF.

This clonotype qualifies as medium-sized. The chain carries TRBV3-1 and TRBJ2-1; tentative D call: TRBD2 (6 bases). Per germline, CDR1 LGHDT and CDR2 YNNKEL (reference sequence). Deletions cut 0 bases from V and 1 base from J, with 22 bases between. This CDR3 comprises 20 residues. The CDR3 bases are TGTGCCAGCAGCCAAGAATACGGGAGCTTAAGTGTTAGGTCCTACAATGAGCAGTTCTTC. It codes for CASSQEYGSLSVRSYNEQFF.